One sample yielded the 17 T cell receptor beta chains listed below, sequenced in a study of a mutant IDH1 vaccine in newly diagnosed glioma. Noted time point: week 47, end of study. Each dose delivered 300 ug of mutant IDH1 20-mer peptide subcutaneously with imiquimod. The repertoire was sequenced with immunoSEQ multiplex PCR; TCRdb's copy has only in-frame clones and lacks some. The top ten clones hold 4% to 5.5% of a sample with 50,000 to 65,000 clones, almost 65% of them seen once. For these TCRs, the target antigens are not known. Sequenced material: peripheral blood mononuclear cells (PBMCs), taken from a glioma patient whose treatment included an IDH1 peptide vaccine. All receptors derive from a man in his forties with glioma. Some clones in this sample may be carry-over from other donors' samples.

The chain is built from TRBV18 and TRBJ1-4, with TRBD1 identical over 7 bases. The J segment lost 6 bases and the V segment lost 4 bases, leaving 8 bases of the junction unmatched. CDR3 length: 15 residues. Per germline, CDR1 KGHSH and CDR2 LQKENI. The CDR3 region is CASSRGGQKDEKLFF. For the CDR3, the DNA is TGTGCCAGCTCACGGGGGGGACAGAAGGATGAAAAACTGTTTTTT.

This chain uses TRBV2 with TRBJ1-5, with D possibly matching TRBD1 (6 bases). The V and J ends lost 9 bases and 9 bases respectively, with 15 bases between them. From germline, CDR1 is SNHLY and CDR2 FYNNEI. CDR3 length: 12 amino acids. The CDR3, as DNA: TGTGCCAGTAACCTACAGGGAGGGCCCCAGCATTTT. It yields the protein CASNLQGGPQHF.

V gene TRBV6-5 combines with J gene TRBJ1-1, with a weak D call TRBD1 (5 bases). Trimming left V 3 bases short and J 0 bases short, with 8 bases between. Germline assignment: CDR1 MNHEY and CDR2 SVGAGI. This CDR3 contains 14 residues. CDR3: CASSYGGVNTEAFF. The CDR3 DNA reads TGTGCCAGCAGTTATGGGGGGGTGAACACTGAAGCTTTCTTT.

This clone was detected only a few times. The chain employs TRBV4-1 and TRBJ1-1; D perhaps matches TRBD1 (6 bases). CDR1 and CDR2 (germline): MGHRA, YSYEKL. The CDR3 has 15 amino acids. Trimming took off 1 base at V and 11 bases at J, with 20 bases between the two ends. DNA for the CDR3: TGCGCCAGCAGCCAAGGAGTAAACTCACAGGGTAGGGCTTTCTTT. Translated, it gives CASSQGVNSQGRAFF.

This clone has just a few counts. The chain uses TRBV5-4 and TRBJ2-2; D remains unclear. With 1 base removed from V and 6 bases from J, the gap between germline ends came to 10 bases. The CDR3 extends over 14 amino acids. Germline lookup yields CDR1 SGHNT and CDR2 YYREEE (reference sequence). The CDR3 loop reads CASSLSELPGELFF. The CDR3, as DNA: TGTGCCAGCAGCTTGAGCGAACTACCCGGGGAGCTGTTTTTT.

The gene calls are TRBV7-8 and TRBJ2-7, with a possible D match to TRBD1 (6 bases). This CDR3 is built from 13 residues. The V and J ends lost 5 bases and 2 bases respectively, with 10 bases between them. In germline, CDR1 is SGHVS, CDR2 FQNEAQ. This CDR3 is CASSPRTAYEQYF. CDR3 nucleotides: TGTGCCAGCAGCCCACGGACAGCCTACGAGCAGTACTTC.

The CDR3 sequence: CASRRTGDNSPLHF. The CDR3 nucleotides are TGTGCCAGCAGGAGGACGGGCGATAATTCACCCCTCCACTTT. The chain links TRBV6-5 to TRBJ1-6, with D unclear. V lost 6 bases and J lost 5, with 11 bases in between. This CDR3 region has 14 residues. Germline CDR1 MNHEY, CDR2 SVGAGI.

The chain uses TRBV21-1 and TRBJ1-2; the D segment call TRBD1 is taken from the table without a DNA check. TRBV21-1 has pseudogene status. The CDR3 spans 12 residues. The CDR3 DNA is TGTGCCAGCAGCAGTCCCCAGTATGGCTACACCTTC. Translating it yields CASSSPQYGYTF.

The chain employs TRBV5-4 and TRBJ2-5; no clear D. Trimming stripped 4 bases from V and 2 bases from J, with 15 bases between. In germline, CDR1 is SGHNT, CDR2 YYREEE (reference sequence). The CDR3 contains 15 residues. DNA for the CDR3: TGTGCCAGCAGCACCCGGGCTGTGAATCAAGAGACCCAGTACTTC. Residues: CASSTRAVNQETQYF. The full variable domain, with the rest looked up from reference TRBV5-4 and TRBJ2-5, is ETGVTQSPTHLIKTRGQQVTLRCSSQSGHNTVSWYQQALGQGPQFIFQYYREEENGRGNFPPRFSGLQFPNYSSELNVNALELDDSALYLCASSTRAVNQETQYFGPGTRLLVL.

This rearrangement joins TRBV5-6 to TRBJ2-7, with D unclear. CDR1 and CDR2 (germline): SGHDT, YYEEEE. The CDR3 totals 13 residues. Trimming left V 6 bases short and J 7 bases short, with 17 bases between. The CDR3 DNA sequence: TGTGCCAGCAACCCTGGAGCCCTCCGGGAGCAGTACTTC. This encodes CASNPGALREQYF.

This clone was seen only a few times. CDR3 DNA sequence: TGCGCCAGCAGCACCCAAGTGGGGGGCTCTGGAAACACCATATATTTT. Translated, it gives CASSTQVGGSGNTIYF. The chain joins TRBV5-1 to TRBJ1-3; D possibly corresponds to TRBD1 (5 bases). V was pared by 4 bases and J by 0 bases, with 14 bases between. The CDR3 is 16 residues long. CDR1 and CDR2 (germline): SGHRS, YFSETQ.

The chain combines TRBV19 with TRBJ1-5; TRBD1 matches at 7 bases. CDR3 length: 15 residues. V was clipped by 4 bases and J by 5 bases; unmatched bases: 8. Germline V lookup: CDR1 LNHDA, CDR2 SQIVND (reference sequence). The CDR3 nucleotides are TGTGCCAGTAGTAAGTACAGGGGACAAGATCAGCCCCAGCATTTT. It codes for CASSKYRGQDQPQHF.

A few counts support this clone. The chain links TRBV10-3 to TRBJ1-6; tentatively, D is TRBD1 (5 bases). CDR1 and CDR2 (germline): ENHRY, SYGVKD. The CDR3 sequence is 14 residues long. The V gene lost 6 bases and the J gene lost 6 bases, with 12 bases spanning the gap. The CDR3 DNA follows: TGTGCCATCAGGGATGGACAAGGTAATTCACCCCTCCACTTT. Residues: CAIRDGQGNSPLHF.

This chain links TRBV7-4 with TRBJ1-5; D might be TRBD1 (6 bases). Germline V gene sequence: CDR1 SGHVT, CDR2 SQSDAQ. This CDR3 is built from 14 residues. Trimming shortened V by 5 bases and J by 6 bases, and 14 bases separated the two germline ends. The DNA of the CDR3 is TGTGCCAGCAGCCCCCGGGGGGGCGGTCAGCCCCAGCATTTT. Residues: CASSPRGGGQPQHF.

The gene calls are TRBV20-1 and TRBJ1-1; D ambiguous. Trimming removed 4 bases at V and 1 base at J, with 4 bases between. The CDR3 contains 11 residues. CDR1 is DFQATT, CDR2 SNEGSKA, per germline (reference sequence). CDR3 sequence: CSAMQNTEAFF. In DNA, the CDR3 is TGCAGTGCTATGCAGAACACTGAAGCTTTCTTT.

The chain recombines TRBV30 with TRBJ2-5, with D possibly matching TRBD2 (5 bases). The germline V and J ends were trimmed by 3 bases and 7 bases, with 12 bases remaining between them. Germline lookup yields CDR1 GTSNPN and CDR2 SVGIG (reference sequence). The CDR3 runs to 12 residues. CDR3 sequence reads: CAWRRTSGTQYF. CDR3 nucleotides: TGTGCCTGGAGGCGGACTTCGGGGACCCAGTACTTC.

The chain has TRBV6-6 and TRBJ1-1; 9 bases fit TRBD1. There are 16 residues in the CDR3. Germline-derived CDR1 and CDR2 are MNHNY and SVGAGI (reference sequence). V was clipped by 6 bases and J by 6 bases; unmatched bases: 14. CDR3 loop: CASRIIPGQGFSEAFF. The CDR3 DNA reads as TGTGCCAGCAGAATCATACCGGGACAGGGATTCTCTGAAGCTTTCTTT.